These T cell receptor beta chains were read from a single sample in a study of prognosis after radiotherapy for stage I lung cancer. Each CDR3 protein is one row after TCRdb ran MiXCR on the multiplex PCR reads. Among about 30,000 distinct CDR3 sequences listed, 31% were seen once. Specimen: PBMCs, collected before or after stereotactic body radiation therapy (not recorded which). Source of these receptors: a donor aged 50 or older with non-small cell lung cancer. Each CDR3 is given with its conserved first and last residue. The order of the fields is V gene, clone size, D gene, J gene, CDR3 protein, CDR3 DNA. D genes are given only for firm matches. Only some rows state a clone size, as once, few, many or a class for expanded clones.

v_call: TRBV10-3
clone_size: many
d_call: .
j_call: TRBJ2-1
cdr3_aa: CAISPLADNEQFF
cdr3_nt: TGTGCCATCAGTCCACTGGCGGACAATGAGCAGTTCTTC

v_call: TRBV20-1
clone_size: few
d_call: .
j_call: TRBJ1-5
cdr3_aa: CSARDLRGAVTQPQHF
cdr3_nt: TGCAGTGCTAGAGATCTTCGGGGGGCTGTTACACAGCCCCAGCATTTT

v_call: TRBV27
clone_size: .
d_call: .
j_call: TRBJ2-7
cdr3_aa: CAILSWQIPLYEQYF
cdr3_nt: TGTGCCATTTTATCGTGGCAGATCCCTCTCTACGAGCAGTACTTC

v_call: TRBV27
clone_size: .
d_call: TRBD1
j_call: TRBJ1-3
cdr3_aa: CASSWAGGSGNTIYF
cdr3_nt: TGTGCCAGCAGTTGGGCAGGGGGCTCTGGAAACACCATATATTTT

v_call: TRBV7-2
clone_size: .
d_call: TRBD1
j_call: TRBJ2-7
cdr3_aa: CASSAGQAAYEQYF
cdr3_nt: TGTGCCAGCAGCGCCGGACAGGCGGCCTACGAGCAGTACTTC

v_call: TRBV28
clone_size: many
d_call: .
j_call: TRBJ2-3
cdr3_aa: CASSLSSMATDTQYF
cdr3_nt: TGTGCCAGCAGTTTATCCAGCATGGCCACAGATACGCAGTATTTT

v_call: TRBV6-1
clone_size: .
d_call: .
j_call: TRBJ2-7
cdr3_aa: CASKWEQSGEQYF
cdr3_nt: TGTGCCAGCAAGTGGGAACAATCGGGCGAGCAGTACTTC

v_call: TRBV19
clone_size: many
d_call: .
j_call: TRBJ2-7
cdr3_aa: CASNTPGREYEQYF
cdr3_nt: TGTGCCAGTAACACCCCGGGACGAGAATACGAGCAGTACTTC

v_call: TRBV5-5
clone_size: few
d_call: TRBD1
j_call: TRBJ1-5
cdr3_aa: CAGSSGQGAHQPQHF
cdr3_nt: TGTGCCGGCAGCTCGGGACAGGGGGCCCATCAGCCCCAGCATTTT

v_call: TRBV2
clone_size: many
d_call: .
j_call: TRBJ2-7
cdr3_aa: CASGGTFHPEQYF
cdr3_nt: TGTGCCAGCGGGGGGACCTTCCACCCCGAGCAGTACTTC

v_call: TRBV20-1
clone_size: once
d_call: .
j_call: TRBJ1-6
cdr3_aa: CSARREPYNSPIHF
cdr3_nt: TGCAGTGCTAGAAGGGAGCCCTATAATTCACCCATCCACTTT

v_call: TRBV28
clone_size: many
d_call: TRBD2
j_call: TRBJ2-1
cdr3_aa: CASSPPGLVNNEQFF
cdr3_nt: TGTGCCAGCAGTCCCCCGGGACTAGTAAACAATGAGCAGTTCTTC

v_call: TRBV11-2
clone_size: many
d_call: TRBD2
j_call: TRBJ2-2
cdr3_aa: CASSLLAGAGELFF
cdr3_nt: TGTGCCAGCAGCTTACTAGCGGGGGCCGGGGAGCTGTTTTTT

v_call: TRBV6-2/TRBV6-3
clone_size: many
d_call: TRBD1
j_call: TRBJ1-5
cdr3_aa: CASKRDRATGQPQHF
cdr3_nt: TGTGCCAGCAAACGTGACAGGGCCACCGGCCAGCCCCAGCATTTT

v_call: TRBV20-1
clone_size: many
d_call: .
j_call: TRBJ2-5
cdr3_aa: CSSRAEETQYF
cdr3_nt: TGCAGCTCACGGGCTGAGGAGACCCAGTACTTC

v_call: TRBV12-3/TRBV12-4
clone_size: many
d_call: .
j_call: TRBJ1-5
cdr3_aa: CASSLQLDQPQHF
cdr3_nt: TGTGCCAGCAGTTTACAACTTGATCAGCCCCAGCATTTT

v_call: TRBV12-3/TRBV12-4
clone_size: many
d_call: .
j_call: TRBJ1-5
cdr3_aa: CASSLARADQPQHF
cdr3_nt: TGTGCCAGCAGTTTAGCCAGGGCTGATCAGCCCCAGCATTTT

v_call: TRBV2
clone_size: many
d_call: .
j_call: TRBJ1-2
cdr3_aa: CASADSIYGYTF
cdr3_nt: TGTGCCAGCGCCGACTCGATCTATGGCTACACCTTC

v_call: TRBV6-1
clone_size: .
d_call: TRBD2
j_call: TRBJ2-7
cdr3_aa: CASTGRGKSCYEQYF
cdr3_nt: TGTGCCAGCACCGGGAGGGGGAAGAGCTGCTACGAGCAGTACTTC

v_call: TRBV20-1
clone_size: many
d_call: TRBD2
j_call: TRBJ2-7
cdr3_aa: CSARAPGGSSYEQYF
cdr3_nt: TGCAGTGCTAGAGCCCCGGGCGGGAGCTCCTACGAGCAGTACTTC

v_call: TRBV12-3/TRBV12-4
clone_size: .
d_call: TRBD2
j_call: TRBJ2-3
cdr3_aa: CASSLGASGGLTDTQYF
cdr3_nt: TGTGCCAGCAGTTTAGGCGCTTCGGGGGGGCTTACAGATACGCAGTATTTT

v_call: TRBV18
clone_size: many
d_call: TRBD1
j_call: TRBJ2-7
cdr3_aa: CASSPDRGAEQYF
cdr3_nt: TGTGCCAGCTCACCGGACAGGGGAGCCGAGCAGTACTTC

v_call: TRBV2
clone_size: many
d_call: .
j_call: TRBJ1-6
cdr3_aa: CALKARDNSPLHF
cdr3_nt: TGTGCCCTGAAGGCCAGGGATAATTCACCCCTCCACTTT

v_call: TRBV4-1
clone_size: many
d_call: .
j_call: TRBJ1-2
cdr3_aa: CASSHGTDYNYGYTF
cdr3_nt: TGCGCCAGCAGCCATGGGACTGACTATAACTATGGCTACACCTTC

v_call: TRBV20-1
clone_size: .
d_call: TRBD1
j_call: TRBJ1-2
cdr3_aa: CSARRQGAEGYTF
cdr3_nt: TGCAGTGCTAGACGTCAGGGGGCAGAGGGCTACACCTTC

v_call: TRBV11-1
clone_size: .
d_call: .
j_call: TRBJ2-7
cdr3_aa: CASSRQRTYEQYF
cdr3_nt: TGTGCCAGCAGCCGCCAGAGGACCTACGAGCAGTACTTC

v_call: TRBV5-6
clone_size: many
d_call: .
j_call: TRBJ2-1
cdr3_aa: CASSQPPVHNEQFF
cdr3_nt: TGTGCCAGCAGCCAACCACCCGTCCACAATGAGCAGTTCTTC

v_call: TRBV5-5
clone_size: medium-sized
d_call: TRBD1
j_call: TRBJ1-6
cdr3_aa: CASSSKDREDSPLHF
cdr3_nt: TGTGCCAGCAGCTCGAAGGACAGGGAAGACTCACCCCTCCACTTT

v_call: TRBV6-1
clone_size: many
d_call: .
j_call: TRBJ1-1
cdr3_aa: CASSETGSGTEAFF
cdr3_nt: TGTGCCAGCAGTGAAACAGGTTCGGGCACTGAAGCTTTCTTT

v_call: TRBV24-1
clone_size: many
d_call: TRBD1
j_call: TRBJ2-1
cdr3_aa: CATSDDGQGGNEQFF
cdr3_nt: TGTGCCACCAGTGATGACGGACAGGGGGGGAATGAGCAGTTCTTC

v_call: TRBV24-1
clone_size: once
d_call: .
j_call: TRBJ2-2
cdr3_aa: CATQERTAPNTGELFF
cdr3_nt: TGTGCCACCCAAGAAAGGACAGCCCCGAACACCGGGGAGCTGTTTTTT

v_call: TRBV19
clone_size: many
d_call: TRBD2
j_call: TRBJ2-1
cdr3_aa: CASSVSGGRNEQFF
cdr3_nt: TGTGCCAGTAGTGTTTCCGGGGGGAGGAATGAGCAGTTCTTC

v_call: TRBV19
clone_size: many
d_call: TRBD2
j_call: TRBJ2-7
cdr3_aa: CASSSRDYPYEQYF
cdr3_nt: TGTGCCAGTAGTTCCCGGGACTACCCCTACGAGCAGTACTTC

v_call: TRBV6-5
clone_size: many
d_call: .
j_call: TRBJ1-1
cdr3_aa: CASSYPRGNTEAFF
cdr3_nt: TGTGCCAGCAGTTACCCTCGGGGGAACACTGAAGCTTTCTTT

v_call: TRBV7-7
clone_size: many
d_call: TRBD1
j_call: TRBJ1-3
cdr3_aa: CASSLGTGSGNTIYF
cdr3_nt: TGTGCTAGCAGCCTAGGGACAGGCTCTGGAAACACCATATATTTT

v_call: TRBV10-3
clone_size: many
d_call: .
j_call: TRBJ2-7
cdr3_aa: CAISVELSYEQYF
cdr3_nt: TGTGCCATCAGTGTGGAACTATCCTACGAGCAGTACTTC

v_call: TRBV28
clone_size: .
d_call: .
j_call: TRBJ2-7
cdr3_aa: CANPPGRVSEQYF
cdr3_nt: TGTGCCAACCCCCCAGGCAGGGTAAGCGAGCAGTACTTC

v_call: TRBV6-1
clone_size: many
d_call: TRBD1
j_call: TRBJ1-4
cdr3_aa: CASSAVGTGVGATNEKLFF
cdr3_nt: TGTGCCAGCAGTGCCGTTGGGACAGGGGTGGGGGCAACTAATGAAAAACTGTTTTTT

v_call: TRBV11-2
clone_size: many
d_call: .
j_call: TRBJ2-5
cdr3_aa: CASSLLLGEETQYF
cdr3_nt: TGTGCCAGCAGCTTACTGCTGGGGGAGGAGACCCAGTACTTC

v_call: TRBV12-3/TRBV12-4
clone_size: medium-sized
d_call: TRBD2
j_call: TRBJ2-1
cdr3_aa: CASSLGTSGDNEQFF
cdr3_nt: TGTGCCAGCAGTTTGGGGACTAGCGGGGACAATGAGCAGTTCTTC

v_call: TRBV7-9
clone_size: once
d_call: .
j_call: TRBJ2-3
cdr3_aa: CASSLGYGTDTQYF
cdr3_nt: TGTGCCAGCAGCTTAGGGTATGGCACAGATACGCAGTATTTT

v_call: TRBV2
clone_size: many
d_call: .
j_call: TRBJ2-7
cdr3_aa: CASSEWYSSYEQYF
cdr3_nt: TGTGCCAGCAGTGAATGGTACAGTTCCTACGAGCAGTACTTC

v_call: TRBV24-1
clone_size: many
d_call: .
j_call: TRBJ1-5
cdr3_aa: CATSDSYQPQHF
cdr3_nt: TGTGCCACCAGTGATTCTTATCAGCCCCAGCATTTT

v_call: TRBV6-2/TRBV6-3
clone_size: few
d_call: TRBD1
j_call: TRBJ1-2
cdr3_aa: CASSFQGVGYTF
cdr3_nt: TGTGCCAGCAGTTTTCAGGGGGTGGGCTACACCTTC

v_call: TRBV3-1
clone_size: many
d_call: .
j_call: TRBJ2-7
cdr3_aa: CASSQDAGEQYF
cdr3_nt: TGTGCCAGCAGCCAAGATGCCGGCGAGCAGTACTTC

v_call: TRBV9
clone_size: many
d_call: .
j_call: TRBJ2-1
cdr3_aa: CASSVGEGYEQFF
cdr3_nt: TGTGCCAGCAGCGTAGGTGAGGGCTATGAGCAGTTCTTC